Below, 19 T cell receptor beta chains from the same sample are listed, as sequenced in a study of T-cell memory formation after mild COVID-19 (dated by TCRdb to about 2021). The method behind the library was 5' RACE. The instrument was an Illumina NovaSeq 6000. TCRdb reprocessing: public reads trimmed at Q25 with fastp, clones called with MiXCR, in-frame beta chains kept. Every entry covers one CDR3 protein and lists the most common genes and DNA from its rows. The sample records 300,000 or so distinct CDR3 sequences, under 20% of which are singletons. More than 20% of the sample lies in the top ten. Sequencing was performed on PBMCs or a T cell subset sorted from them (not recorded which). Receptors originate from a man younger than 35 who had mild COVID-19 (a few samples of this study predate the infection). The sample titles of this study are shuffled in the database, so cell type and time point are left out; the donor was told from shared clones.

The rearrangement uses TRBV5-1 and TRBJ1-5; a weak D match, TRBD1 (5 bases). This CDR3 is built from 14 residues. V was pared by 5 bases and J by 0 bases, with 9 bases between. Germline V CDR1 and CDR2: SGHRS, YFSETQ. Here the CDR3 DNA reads TGCGCCAGCAGACGGGACGTTAGCAATCAGCCCCAGCATTTT. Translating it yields CASRRDVSNQPQHF.

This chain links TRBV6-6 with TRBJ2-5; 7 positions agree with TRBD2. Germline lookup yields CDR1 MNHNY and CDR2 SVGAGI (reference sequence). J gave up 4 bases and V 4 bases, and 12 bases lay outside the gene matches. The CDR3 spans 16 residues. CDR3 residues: CASSWGGSTKRETQYF. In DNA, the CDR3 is TGTGCCAGCAGTTGGGGGGGATCCACCAAGCGAGAGACCCAGTACTTC.

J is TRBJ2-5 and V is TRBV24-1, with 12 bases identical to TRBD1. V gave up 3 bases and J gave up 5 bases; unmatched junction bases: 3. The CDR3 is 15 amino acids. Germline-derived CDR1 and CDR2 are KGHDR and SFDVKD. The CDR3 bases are TGTGCCACCAGTGATACGGGGACAGGGGGCGAGACCCAGTACTTC. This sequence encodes CATSDTGTGGETQYF.

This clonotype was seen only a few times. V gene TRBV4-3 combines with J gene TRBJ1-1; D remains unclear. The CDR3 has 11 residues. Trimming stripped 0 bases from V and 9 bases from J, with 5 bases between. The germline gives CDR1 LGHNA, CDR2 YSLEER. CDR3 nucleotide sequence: TGCGCCAGCAGCCAAGAAGGAAAAGCTTTCTTT. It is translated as CASSQEGKAFF.

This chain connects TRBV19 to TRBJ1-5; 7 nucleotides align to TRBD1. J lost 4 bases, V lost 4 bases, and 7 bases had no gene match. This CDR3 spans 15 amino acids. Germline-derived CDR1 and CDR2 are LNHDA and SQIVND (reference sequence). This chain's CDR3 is CASSTPGTDNQPQHF. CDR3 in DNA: TGTGCCAGTAGTACCCCGGGGACAGATAATCAGCCCCAGCATTTT.

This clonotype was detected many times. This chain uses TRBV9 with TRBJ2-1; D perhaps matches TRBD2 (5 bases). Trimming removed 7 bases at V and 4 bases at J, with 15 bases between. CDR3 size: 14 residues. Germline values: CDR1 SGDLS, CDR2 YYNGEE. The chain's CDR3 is CASGGYSTYNEQFF. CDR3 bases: TGTGCCAGCGGAGGATACAGCACTTACAATGAGCAGTTCTTC.

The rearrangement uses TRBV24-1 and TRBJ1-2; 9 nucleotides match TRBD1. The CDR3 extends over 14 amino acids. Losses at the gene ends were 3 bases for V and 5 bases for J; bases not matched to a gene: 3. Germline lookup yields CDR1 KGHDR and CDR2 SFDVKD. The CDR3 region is CATSDHRGLYGYTF. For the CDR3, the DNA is TGTGCCACCAGTGATCACAGGGGGCTGTATGGCTACACCTTC.

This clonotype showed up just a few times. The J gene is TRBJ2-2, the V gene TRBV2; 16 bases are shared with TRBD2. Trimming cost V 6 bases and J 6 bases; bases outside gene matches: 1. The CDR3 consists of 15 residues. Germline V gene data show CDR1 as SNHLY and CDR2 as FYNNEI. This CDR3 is CASRGLAGGPGELFF. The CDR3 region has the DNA TGTGCCAGCAGGGGACTAGCGGGGGGGCCCGGGGAGCTGTTTTTT.

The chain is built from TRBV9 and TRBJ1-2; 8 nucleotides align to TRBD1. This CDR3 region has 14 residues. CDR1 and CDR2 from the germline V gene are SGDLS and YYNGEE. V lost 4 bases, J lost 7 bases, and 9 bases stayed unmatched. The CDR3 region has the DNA TGTGCCAGCAGCCCAGGGGGCGCGAGGACTGGCTACACCTTC. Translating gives CASSPGGARTGYTF.

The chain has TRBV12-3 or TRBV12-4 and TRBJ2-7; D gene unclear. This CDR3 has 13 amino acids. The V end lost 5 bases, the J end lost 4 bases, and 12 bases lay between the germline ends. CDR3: CASSTNDPYEQYF. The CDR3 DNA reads TGTGCCAGCAGTACCAACGACCCGTACGAGCAGTACTTC.

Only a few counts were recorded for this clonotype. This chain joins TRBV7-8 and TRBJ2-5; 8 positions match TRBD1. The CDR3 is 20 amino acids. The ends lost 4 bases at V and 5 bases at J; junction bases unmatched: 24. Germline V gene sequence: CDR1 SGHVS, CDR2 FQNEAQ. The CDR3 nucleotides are TGTGCCAGCAGCTCCCGAACCCGCCACCCGTTTCAGGGGGCTCGGGAGACCCAGTACTTC. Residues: CASSSRTRHPFQGARETQYF.

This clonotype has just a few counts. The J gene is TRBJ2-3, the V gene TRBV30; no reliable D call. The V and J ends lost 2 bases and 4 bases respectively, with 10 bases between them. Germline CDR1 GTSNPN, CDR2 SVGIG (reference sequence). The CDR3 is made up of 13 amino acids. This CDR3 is CAWSSRRADTQYF. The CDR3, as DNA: TGTGCCTGGAGTTCACGACGCGCAGATACGCAGTATTTT.

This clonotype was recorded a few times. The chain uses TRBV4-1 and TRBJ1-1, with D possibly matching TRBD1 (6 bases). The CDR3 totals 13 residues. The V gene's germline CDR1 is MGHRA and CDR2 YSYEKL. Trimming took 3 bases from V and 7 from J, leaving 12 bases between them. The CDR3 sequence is CASSHRTDGEAFF. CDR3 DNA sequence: TGCGCCAGCAGCCATAGGACAGATGGTGAAGCTTTCTTT.

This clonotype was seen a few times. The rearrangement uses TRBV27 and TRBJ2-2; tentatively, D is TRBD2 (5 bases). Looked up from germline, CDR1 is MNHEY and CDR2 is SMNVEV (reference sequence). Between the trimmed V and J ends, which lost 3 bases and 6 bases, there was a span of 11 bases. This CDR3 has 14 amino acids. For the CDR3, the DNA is TGTGCCAGCAGTTTCCTTCTAGCCCCCGGGGAGCTGTTTTTT. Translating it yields CASSFLLAPGELFF.

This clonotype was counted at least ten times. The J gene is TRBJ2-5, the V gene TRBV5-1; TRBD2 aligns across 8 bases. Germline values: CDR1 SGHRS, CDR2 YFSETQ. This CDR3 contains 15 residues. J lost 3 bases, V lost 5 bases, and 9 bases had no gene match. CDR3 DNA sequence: TGCGCCAGCAGGAGTGGGGGACTAGTGAAAGAGACCCAGTACTTC. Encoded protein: CASRSGGLVKETQYF. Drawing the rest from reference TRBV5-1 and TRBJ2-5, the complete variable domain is KAGVTQTPRYLIKTRGQQVTLSCSPISGHRSVSWYQQTPGQGLQFLFEYFSETQRNKGNFPGRFSGRQFSNSRSEMNVSTLELGDSALYLCASRSGGLVKETQYFGPGTRLLVL.

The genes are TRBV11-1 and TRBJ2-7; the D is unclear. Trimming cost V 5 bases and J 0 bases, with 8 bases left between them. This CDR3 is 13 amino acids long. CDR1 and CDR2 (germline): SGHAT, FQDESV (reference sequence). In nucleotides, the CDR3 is TGTGCCAGCAGCCTTACAACCTCCTACGAGCAGTACTTC. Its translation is CASSLTTSYEQYF.

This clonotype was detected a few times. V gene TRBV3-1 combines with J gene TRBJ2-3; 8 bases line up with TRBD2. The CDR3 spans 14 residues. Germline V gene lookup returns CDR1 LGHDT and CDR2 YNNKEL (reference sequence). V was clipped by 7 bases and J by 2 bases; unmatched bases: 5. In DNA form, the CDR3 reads TGTGCCAGCACCCCGGGGGGGTCCACAGATACGCAGTATTTT. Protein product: CASTPGGSTDTQYF.

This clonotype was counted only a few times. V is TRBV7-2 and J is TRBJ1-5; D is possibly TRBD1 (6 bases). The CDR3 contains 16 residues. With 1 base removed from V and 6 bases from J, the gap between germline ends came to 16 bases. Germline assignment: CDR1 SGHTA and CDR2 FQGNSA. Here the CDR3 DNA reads TGTGCCAGCAGCTTAGAGGTCTCCAGGGGCACTCAGCCCCAGCATTTT. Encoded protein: CASSLEVSRGTQPQHF.

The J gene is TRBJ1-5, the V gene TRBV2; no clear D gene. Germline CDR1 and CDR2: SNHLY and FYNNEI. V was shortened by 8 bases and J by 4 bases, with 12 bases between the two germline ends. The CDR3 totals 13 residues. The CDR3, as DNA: TGTGCCAGCTCCCTGCAGTGGAATCAGCCCCAGCATTTT. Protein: CASSLQWNQPQHF.